A selection of T cell receptor beta chains follows, all from one sample in a study of T-cell memory formation after mild COVID-19. Via MiXCR, TCRdb re-called the 5' RACE reads, giving one row per CDR3 protein. This sample has 350,000 to 450,000 distinct CDR3 sequences; about 20% occur once, and the top ten carry approximately 8.1%. Sequencing was performed on PBMCs or a T cell subset sorted from them (not recorded which). Every receptor here comes from an adult woman who had mild COVID-19 (a few samples of this study predate the infection). Cell type and time point are not known. CDR3s include the opening cysteine and the closing phenylalanine or tryptophan. D genes are given only for firm matches. Rows may omit the clone size; those that give it use once, few, many or a size class.

>TRBJ2-7|-|TRBV11-2|-
CASSLAGMDEQYF
TGTGCCAGCAGCTTAGCAGGGATGGACGAGCAGTACTTC
>TRBJ1-5|-|TRBV5-6|-
CASSQGPSSVQPQHF
TGTGCCAGCAGCCAGGGACCAAGTAGTGTTCAGCCCCAGCATTTT
>TRBJ2-3|TRBD1|TRBV5-1|few
CASSLSSRGISDTQYF
TGCGCCAGCAGCTTGTCGTCCAGGGGGATCTCGGATACGCAGTATTTT
>TRBJ2-2|-|TRBV29-1|-
CSVGATGELFF
TGCAGCGTTGGGGCTACCGGGGAGCTGTTTTTT
>TRBJ1-1|-|TRBV5-1|few
CASSLNGAMNTEAFF
TGCGCCAGCAGCTTGAACGGGGCGATGAACACTGAAGCTTTCTTT
>TRBJ2-7|-|TRBV21-1|few
CASSTGGTYEQYF
TGTGCCAGCAGTACAGGGGGCACCTACGAGCAGTACTTC
>TRBJ2-5|TRBD2|TRBV20-1|-
CSARDPRGGLETQYF
TGCAGTGCTAGAGATCCCCGGGGGGGCTTGGAGACCCAGTACTTC
>TRBJ1-2|-|TRBV20-1|few
CSFPWAGISYTF
TGCAGCTTCCCATGGGCAGGAATAAGCTACACCTTC
>TRBJ2-7|TRBD1|TRBV5-1|few
CASSLDRGYNEQYF
TGCGCCAGCAGCCTGGACAGGGGATACAACGAGCAGTACTTC
>TRBJ2-7|-|TRBV7-9|few
CASSLKGELSRYEQYF
TGTGCCAGCAGCTTAAAGGGGGAACTGTCAAGGTACGAGCAGTACTTC
>TRBJ1-5|TRBD1|TRBV4-1|-
CASSQDKDRGAGLGQPQHF
TGCGCCAGCAGCCAAGATAAGGACAGGGGCGCGGGGTTAGGACAGCCCCAGCATTTT
>TRBJ2-5|-|TRBV12-3/TRBV12-4|-
CASSRWEEETQYF
TGTGCCAGCAGCCGGTGGGAGGAAGAGACCCAGTACTTC
>TRBJ2-3|TRBD2|TRBV29-1|few
CSVEGVREGSADTQYF
TGCAGCGTTGAAGGTGTGCGGGAGGGTTCCGCAGATACGCAGTATTTT
>TRBJ1-2|-|TRBV25-1|-
CASRLDTYGYTF
TGTGCCAGCAGACTGGACACTTATGGCTACACCTTC
>TRBJ2-2|TRBD1|TRBV27|-
CASRRTGMTGELFF
TGTGCCAGCAGGCGGACAGGGATGACCGGGGAGCTGTTTTTT
>TRBJ2-1|-|TRBV14|few
CASSQGLLTPPNEQFF
TGTGCCAGCAGCCAAGGGCTCCTGACCCCCCCCAATGAGCAGTTCTTC
>TRBJ2-7|-|TRBV15|few
CATSRGVSGGDFYEQYF
TGTGCCACCAGCAGAGGTGTTTCGGGCGGCGATTTCTACGAGCAGTACTTC
>TRBJ2-7|TRBD2|TRBV11-1|-
CASSFGTSGRGNF
TGTGCCAGCAGCTTCGGGACTAGCGGGAGAGGGAACTTC
>TRBJ2-7|TRBD1|TRBV28|many
CASSSPQGQDGQSEQYF
TGTGCCAGCAGTTCCCCACAAGGACAGGATGGCCAAAGCGAGCAGTACTTC
>TRBJ1-2|-|TRBV7-2|few
CASSLRGDYGYTF
TGTGCCAGCAGCCTGAGGGGGGACTATGGCTACACCTTC
>TRBJ2-2|TRBD1|TRBV5-1|many
CASRTGYNTGELFF
TGCGCCAGCAGGACAGGGTATAACACCGGGGAGCTGTTTTTT
>TRBJ2-7|TRBD2|TRBV2|once
CASLAGDAYEQYF
TGTGCCAGCCTAGCGGGGGATGCCTACGAGCAGTACTTC
>TRBJ2-1|-|TRBV5-5|few
CASSFEGETYNEQFF
TGTGCCAGCAGCTTCGAGGGGGAGACCTACAATGAGCAGTTCTTC
>TRBJ2-2|-|TRBV2|-
CASSDTEANTGELFF
TGTGCCAGCAGTGACACAGAAGCGAACACCGGGGAGCTGTTTTTT
>TRBJ2-2|TRBD1|TRBV7-3|few
CASSLRTGGTGELFF
TGTGCCAGCAGCCTTAGGACAGGGGGGACCGGGGAGCTGTTTTTT
>TRBJ2-1|-|TRBV12-3/TRBV12-4|-
CASSYRTGHEQFF
TGTGCCAGCAGCTATAGAACAGGGCATGAGCAGTTCTTC
>TRBJ2-3|TRBD2|TRBV29-1|few
CSALGLAGGDTTDTQYF
TGCAGCGCCCTCGGACTAGCGGGGGGGGATACCACAGATACGCAGTATTTT
>TRBJ1-5|-|TRBV20-1|-
CSARQRGNQPQHF
TGCAGTGCTAGACAGCGGGGCAATCAGCCCCAGCATTTT
>TRBJ2-1|TRBD2|TRBV9|-
CASSTGGNNEQFF
TGTGCCAGCAGCACGGGAGGGAACAATGAGCAGTTCTTC
>TRBJ2-7|TRBD1|TRBV7-9|-
CASSPEYRGGSEQYF
TGTGCCAGCAGCCCAGAGTATAGAGGGGGCAGCGAGCAGTACTTC
>TRBJ2-7|-|TRBV4-1|-
CASSGGAWEDEQYF
TGCGCCAGCAGCGGGGGAGCGTGGGAGGACGAGCAGTACTTC
>TRBJ2-6|-|TRBV11-2|few
CASSLVGLAGANVLTF
TGTGCCAGCAGCTTAGTTGGCTTGGCTGGGGCCAACGTCCTGACTTTC
>TRBJ1-3|TRBD1|TRBV10-3|few
CAISVGQESSGNTIYF
TGTGCCATCAGTGTGGGACAGGAGAGCTCTGGAAACACCATATATTTT
>TRBJ2-3|-|TRBV12-3/TRBV12-4|few
CASALWATDTQYF
TGTGCCAGCGCCTTATGGGCCACAGATACGCAGTATTTT
>TRBJ2-2|-|TRBV7-6|few
CASSLAGHTGELFF
TGTGCCAGCAGCTTAGCGGGGCACACCGGGGAGCTGTTTTTT
>TRBJ2-3|-|TRBV7-8|few
CASKLTGLGRDTQYF
TGTGCCAGCAAGCTTACGGGACTGGGGCGGGATACGCAGTATTTT
>TRBJ1-5|-|TRBV7-2|many
CASSQQDSRRQPQHF
TGTGCCAGCAGCCAACAAGACAGTAGACGTCAGCCCCAGCATTTT
>TRBJ1-1|-|TRBV12-3/TRBV12-4|few
CASRLLGWNTEAFF
TGTGCCAGCAGACTTCTAGGGTGGAACACTGAAGCTTTCTTT
>TRBJ2-5|-|TRBV18|few
CASSPVGTQETQYF
TGTGCCAGCTCACCAGTGGGGACCCAAGAGACCCAGTACTTC
>TRBJ2-7|-|TRBV4-1|-
CASSEGVAGYEQYF
TGCGCCAGCAGCGAAGGGGTGGCAGGGTACGAGCAGTACTTC
>TRBJ2-5|TRBD1|TRBV5-1|few
CASSPGTGGRETQYF
TGCGCCAGCAGTCCGGGGACAGGGGGCAGAGAGACCCAGTACTTC
>TRBJ1-2|TRBD1|TRBV29-1|few
CSVDGQGASGYTF
TGCAGCGTCGATGGACAGGGGGCAAGCGGCTACACCTTC
>TRBJ2-2|-|TRBV5-1|few
CASSFRSRNGELFF
TGCGCCAGCAGCTTCCGCTCCCGAAACGGGGAGCTGTTTTTT
>TRBJ2-5|TRBD2|TRBV25-1|-
CASTVAGTKTQYF
TGTGCCAGCACAGTAGCGGGAACAAAGACCCAGTACTTC
>TRBJ1-4|-|TRBV10-2|-
CASSQDLATNEKLFF
TGCGCCAGCAGCCAGGACCTAGCAACTAATGAAAAACTGTTTTTT